These 29 T cell receptor beta chains came from one sample sequenced in a study of blood T cell repertoires in COVID-19. The method was immunoSEQ multiplex PCR; TCRdb's version includes in-frame clones alone and lacks a portion of them. The table lists approximately 160,000 clones, approximately 86% of them singletons. What was sequenced was peripheral blood. These receptors originate from a man over 45 with active or convalescent COVID-19.

The chain links TRBV6-2 or TRBV6-3 to TRBJ1-2; D gene unclear. The CDR3 is 13 amino acids. Germline CDR1 MNHEY, CDR2 SVGEGT. V lost 0 bases and J lost 8, with 10 bases in between. The CDR3 sequence: CASSYSRWYGYTF. The CDR3, as DNA: TGTGCCAGCAGTTACTCGAGGTGGTACGGCTACACCTTC.

The chain recombines TRBV6-5 with TRBJ1-2; tentatively, D is TRBD1 (5 bases). The V gene lost 2 bases and the J gene lost 0 bases, with 10 bases spanning the gap. Germline CDR1 and CDR2: MNHEY and SVGAGI. This CDR3 has 15 residues. DNA of the CDR3: TGTGCCAGCAGTTACCGGGGGACGCCTAACTATGGCTACACCTTC. Its protein product is CASSYRGTPNYGYTF.

V and J are TRBV6-5 and TRBJ1-1; D remains unclear. The CDR3 is 15 residues long. Trimming cost V 5 bases and J 7 bases, with 20 bases left between them. CDR1 and CDR2 (germline): MNHEY, SVGAGI. Written as DNA, the CDR3 is TGTGCCAGCAGTCCCGCCTCGTTGGGCCTCGATGAAGCTTTCTTT. Translating gives CASSPASLGLDEAFF.

The chain combines TRBV6-5 with TRBJ2-3, with 9 positions matching TRBD2. Germline lookup yields CDR1 MNHEY and CDR2 SVGAGI. The CDR3 is 15 residues long. J was trimmed by 4 bases and V by 0 bases; bases with no gene match: 2. The CDR3 loop reads CASSYSTSGPDTQYF. DNA for the CDR3: TGTGCCAGCAGTTACTCGACTAGCGGCCCAGATACGCAGTATTTT.

The chain has TRBV25-1 and TRBJ2-3; 8 bases are shared with TRBD2. CDR3 length equals 15 residues. With V trimmed by 1 base and J by 2 bases, 2 bases remained unmatched. Germline assignment: CDR1 MGHDK and CDR2 SYGVNS. CDR3 DNA sequence: TGTGCCAGCAGTGAATTTAGCGGGAACACAGATACGCAGTATTTT. Translated: CASSEFSGNTDTQYF.

The chain has TRBV3-1 (or the pseudogene TRBV3-2) and TRBJ2-1, with D perhaps matching TRBD1 (5 bases). The CDR3 runs 13 residues. The V gene's germline CDR1 is LGHDT and CDR2 YNNKEL (reference sequence). The V and J ends lost 1 base and 15 bases respectively, with 16 bases between them. CDR3 sequence: CASSQVVGAKRFF. CDR3 DNA sequence: TGTGCCAGCAGCCAAGTGGTTGGGGCAAAGCGGTTCTTC.

V usage is TRBV7-2 and J usage is TRBJ1-5, with 7 bases matching TRBD1. V was pared by 5 bases and J by 6 bases, with 13 bases of the junction left unmatched. CDR1 is SGHTA, CDR2 FQGNSA, per germline. The CDR3 is 16 amino acids. The CDR3 DNA follows: TGTGCCAGCAGCACGACGGTGACAGGGATTGGTCAGCCCCAGCATTTT. Residues: CASSTTVTGIGQPQHF.

This sequence joins TRBV12-3 or TRBV12-4 and TRBJ2-7; D perhaps matches TRBD1 (5 bases). Trimming left V 7 bases short and J 2 bases short, with 12 bases between. The CDR3 totals 13 residues. CDR3 protein: CASTDRYTYEQYF. CDR3 in DNA: TGTGCCAGCACAGACAGATACACCTACGAGCAGTACTTC.

This chain joins TRBV7-3 and TRBJ2-1; TRBD2 agrees at 8 bases. V shed 3 bases, J shed 7 bases, and the junction held 8 bases outside the gene matches. The germline CDR1 and CDR2 sequences are SGHTA and FQGTGA. This CDR3 is built from 15 residues. CDR3 region: CASSFGRAVLNEQFF. CDR3 DNA: TGTGCCAGCAGCTTCGGGAGGGCAGTATTGAATGAGCAGTTCTTC.

The chain has TRBV7-2 and TRBJ2-1, with D hard to call. The CDR3 contains 13 residues. The V gene's germline CDR1 is SGHTA and CDR2 FQGNSA. Trimming removed 5 bases at V and 0 bases at J, with 5 bases between. The CDR3 loop is CASSPSSYNEQFF. The CDR3 DNA sequence: TGTGCCAGCAGCCCGAGCTCCTACAATGAGCAGTTCTTC.

This rearrangement joins TRBV6-5 to TRBJ1-6; the match to TRBD1 covers 8 bases. Germline V gives CDR1 MNHEY, CDR2 SVGAGI. This CDR3 contains 14 residues. With V trimmed by 7 bases and J by 6 bases, 5 bases remained unmatched. The CDR3 DNA is TGTGCCAGCACCCCTACAGGGGGTAATTCACCCCTCCACTTT. The encoded protein is CASTPTGGNSPLHF.

The CDR3 DNA follows: TGTGCCAGTAGGGTTACAGGGGCCCCTAATCAGCCCCAGCATTTT. This sequence encodes CASRVTGAPNQPQHF. The rearrangement joins TRBV19 to TRBJ1-5; 7 bases line up with TRBD1. The CDR3 contains 15 residues. V lost 6 bases, J lost 4 bases, and 9 bases stayed unmatched. Germline V lookup: CDR1 LNHDA, CDR2 SQIVND (reference sequence).

The chain has TRBV19 and TRBJ2-4; possible D gene TRBD1, 6 bases. V dropped 2 bases and J dropped 3 bases, with 11 bases sitting between them. Germline V gene sequence: CDR1 LNHDA, CDR2 SQIVND (reference sequence). CDR3 length: 15 amino acids. The CDR3 nucleotides are TGTGCCAGTAGTATAATGGAAGGGGGCAAAAACATTCAGTACTTC. Protein: CASSIMEGGKNIQYF.

The chain carries TRBV5-1 and TRBJ2-7, with 8 bases identical to TRBD2. There are 14 residues in the CDR3. CDR1 SGHRS and CDR2 YFSETQ come from the germline V gene. With 5 bases clipped from V and 2 bases from J, the junction kept 6 bases outside the gene matches. CDR3 DNA: TGCGCCAGCAGAGAAGGGACTAGTACCTACGAGCAGTACTTC. It translates to CASREGTSTYEQYF.

V and J are TRBV7-2 and TRBJ2-7; perhaps TRBD1 as D (5 bases). Germline assignment: CDR1 SGHTA and CDR2 FQGNSA. The V and J ends lost 3 bases and 7 bases respectively, with 16 bases between them. The CDR3 covers 14 residues. For the CDR3, the DNA is TGTGCCAGCAGCTTCGATCACCAGGGCCGGGAGCAGTACTTC. It is translated as CASSFDHQGREQYF.

The rearrangement links TRBV6-5 to TRBJ1-5; tentatively, D is TRBD1 (6 bases). Trimming pared 5 bases from V and 7 bases from J, leaving 12 bases between. Germline V gives CDR1 MNHEY, CDR2 SVGAGI. The CDR3 covers 13 residues. This CDR3 reads CASSRGGQQPQHF. CDR3 DNA sequence: TGTGCCAGCAGTCGGGGGGGGCAACAGCCCCAGCATTTT.

The rearrangement uses TRBV11-2 and TRBJ2-5, with 10 bases identical to TRBD2. V was clipped by 5 bases and J by 5 bases; unmatched bases: 14. Germline V CDR1 and CDR2: SGHAT, FQNNGV. There are 17 residues in the CDR3. CDR3 DNA sequence: TGTGCCAGCAGCCCGACTTGGACAACTAGCGGGAATGAGACCCAGTACTTC. Amino acids: CASSPTWTTSGNETQYF.

The J gene is TRBJ1-2, the V gene TRBV4-3; possible D gene TRBD1, 5 bases. From germline, CDR1 is LGHNA and CDR2 YSLEER. The CDR3 contains 14 residues. V was cut by 3 bases and J by 1 base, with 9 bases left in between. CDR3 DNA sequence: TGCGCCAGCAGCCAGACAGAGAGTAACTATGGCTACACCTTC. Residues: CASSQTESNYGYTF.

The rearrangement uses TRBV10-3 and TRBJ2-3; TRBD2 is a possible D gene (7 bases). The CDR3 sequence is 12 residues long. Trimming took off 10 bases at V and 3 bases at J, with 11 bases between the two ends. Germline V lookup: CDR1 ENHRY, CDR2 SYGVKD. CDR3 sequence (DNA): TGTGCCAGCGCGGGGGCGACAGATACGCAGTATTTT. This gives the protein CASAGATDTQYF.

The chain employs TRBV12-5 and TRBJ2-5; 8 nucleotides line up with TRBD1. After removal of 1 base from V and 0 bases from J, the junction contained 10 bases not matched to a gene. Germline V lookup: CDR1 LGHNT, CDR2 FRNRAP. The CDR3 loop spans 18 amino acids. The CDR3 sequence: CASGLGAGGSQYQETQYF. As DNA, the CDR3 is TGTGCTAGTGGTTTGGGGGCAGGGGGCAGTCAGTACCAAGAGACCCAGTACTTC.

This clone has a handful of counts. This chain uses TRBV11-2 with TRBJ1-1; D might be TRBD1 (5 bases). Germline CDR1 is SGHAT and CDR2 is FQNNGV. V lost 1 base and J lost 5, with 11 bases in between. This CDR3 contains 14 residues. CDR3 loop: CASSLGGEVTEAFF. For the CDR3, the DNA is TGTGCCAGCAGCTTAGGGGGGGAAGTAACTGAAGCTTTCTTT.

CDR3 sequence: CASSLARQGYGYTF. The CDR3 DNA is TGTGCCAGCAGCTTAGCTAGGCAGGGCTATGGCTACACCTTC. The V gene is TRBV7-2, the J gene TRBJ1-2, with a possible D match to TRBD1 (5 bases). V lost 0 bases and J 4 bases, leaving 9 bases between the germline ends. The V gene's germline CDR1 is SGHTA and CDR2 FQGNSA. The length of the CDR3 is 14 residues.

CDR3 DNA: TGTGCCAGCAGTTTAGGGTCAGCCTACGAGCAGTACTTC. This encodes CASSLGSAYEQYF. The chain links TRBV12-3 or TRBV12-4 to TRBJ2-7; D unclear. V was shortened by 1 base and J by 2 bases, with 6 bases between the two germline ends. This CDR3 spans 13 amino acids.

The chain links TRBV5-6 to TRBJ1-5; the D gene is possibly TRBD1 (5 bases). Germline V gives CDR1 SGHDT, CDR2 YYEEEE. The CDR3 loop spans 13 amino acids. Trimming pared 2 bases from V and 2 bases from J, leaving 5 bases between. CDR3 loop: CASSLQGNQPQHF. CDR3 nucleotides: TGTGCCAGCAGCTTACAGGGCAATCAGCCCCAGCATTTT.

This chain links TRBV5-1 with TRBJ1-2, with 7 positions matching TRBD1. The CDR3 runs 14 residues. V lost 4 bases, J lost 3 bases, and 6 bases stayed unmatched. The germline CDR1 and CDR2 sequences are SGHRS and YFSETQ. The CDR3 sequence: CASSRDTGDYGYTF. The CDR3 DNA follows: TGCGCCAGCAGCCGGGACACAGGGGACTATGGCTACACCTTC.

The V and J genes are TRBV7-2 and TRBJ2-5; D is uncertain. The germline V gene has CDR1 SGHTA and CDR2 FQGNSA. V was cut by 1 base and J by 3 bases, with 6 bases left in between. The CDR3 contains 13 residues. CDR3 sequence reads: CASSLDGEETQYF. CDR3 DNA: TGTGCCAGCAGCTTAGACGGAGAAGAGACCCAGTACTTC.

V and J are TRBV6-5 and TRBJ2-3; 7 bases are shared with TRBD1. J gave up 3 bases and V 0 bases, and 6 bases lay outside the gene matches. Germline-derived CDR1 and CDR2 are MNHEY and SVGAGI. The CDR3 totals 16 residues. CDR3: CASSYSRQGKTDTQYF. CDR3 nucleotides: TGTGCCAGCAGTTACTCGAGACAGGGAAAGACAGATACGCAGTATTTT.

V is TRBV6-5 and J is TRBJ2-2, with a tentative D call TRBD1 (6 bases). Germline V CDR1 and CDR2: MNHEY, SVGAGI. The CDR3 is 16 amino acids. V lost 4 bases and J 2 bases, leaving 14 bases between the germline ends. CDR3 coding DNA: TGTGCCAGCAGTTTACAGGGATTCCCTAACACCGGGGAGCTGTTTTTT. It translates to CASSLQGFPNTGELFF.

The chain recombines TRBV6-5 with TRBJ2-2, with unresolved D. From germline, CDR1 is MNHEY and CDR2 SVGAGI. The CDR3 runs 14 residues. V was pared by 4 bases and J by 5 bases, with 11 bases between. Here the CDR3 reads CASSSRPRTGELFF. CDR3 DNA: TGTGCCAGCAGTTCCAGACCTAGGACCGGGGAGCTGTTTTTT.